This TCR beta chain came from a study of blood T cell repertoires in COVID-19 (dated by TCRdb to 2020 to 2022). About the study as a whole: Samples from collaborators originated in the United States, Italy and Spain and spanned both the acute and convalescent phases of COVID-19. Subjects who had been exposed to COVID-19, were actively infected with it, or had recovered from it provided the deeply sampled blood TCRbeta repertoires that made up the dataset. The samples were drawn from two sources: the first 160 participants of the ongoing ImmuneRACE study, and 1,000 to 1,500 subjects contributed by 6 global collaborators. Sample metadata almost always included a de-identified subject ID, COVID-19 status, age in years and sex. The repertoires were made available in a free public database intended to serve as a resource for research on the immune response to SARS-CoV-2. The prospective study material was composed of cDNA or gDNA derived from T cells, B-cell-depleted T cells, or PBMCs. Where HLA class I and class II types were available, the types were taken from metadata supplied by the sample provider, not from assay-based typing.

The paper's findings and limits, for the study overall: The amount of clinical and demographic metadata varied by source and participant and was provided uncurated.

Enrolling through a virtual design, the prospective study's participants ranged in age from roughly 18 to 100 years and lived across approximately 25 United States geographic areas. Cohort assignment in the prospective study relied on participant-reported clinical history from a screening survey and a study questionnaire. In the prospective study, whole blood, serum and a nasopharyngeal or oropharyngeal swab were collected from each participant by mobile phlebotomists. Prospective study participants could optionally give additional blood draws and questionnaires over an approximately two-month period. Before DNA extraction, prospective study blood samples were shipped either frozen or at room temperature. This clone showed up just a few times. The target of this receptor is not known. No base quality information exists; no much larger clone differs at one position. TCRbeta CDR3 regions were amplified from genomic DNA by means of the immunoSEQ Assay, a bias-controlled multiplex PCR. The source study handled its data this way. The number of nucleated cells in each sample was estimated from the amplification of reference gene primers within the assay. To quantify the absolute abundance of each unique TCRbeta CDR3 rearrangement, sequence reads were collapsed and filtered. For each sample, productive Simpson clonality was calculated as the square root of Simpson's diversity index across productive rearrangements. Held by TCRdb, this immuneACCESS table contains in-frame sequences only and omits some clones. Under half of the omission traces to an unresolved V gene where checked; the cause of the rest is unknown. That table gives V, J and clone size, and the DNA gave D and trimming. For this sample the table gives roughly 250,000 clones, of which around 88% were detected only once. The ten largest clones take up about 1.2% of the sample.

Trimming leaves V shorter by 3 bases and J shorter by 6 bases, with the junction holding 13 bases beyond the gene matches. Taken from cysteine to phenylalanine, the CDR3 has 17 residues. The only DNA kept is the CDR3, 51 bases in frame from the first base. From a lookup of the germline V gene (reference sequence), CDR1 and CDR2 are MNHEY and SMNVEV. This TCR was sampled from a woman aged 35 to 49 with acute COVID-19. Sequenced input: PBMCs or T cells enriched from blood (not recorded which). Recombination joined TRBV27 with TRBJ2-1, and TRBD1 aligns with 8 junction nucleotides. Here the CDR3 is given as CASSFHLTGALFNEQFF. The sequenced DNA: TGTGCCAGCAGTTTCCACTTGACAGGGGCCCTCTTCAATGAGCAGTTCTTC.